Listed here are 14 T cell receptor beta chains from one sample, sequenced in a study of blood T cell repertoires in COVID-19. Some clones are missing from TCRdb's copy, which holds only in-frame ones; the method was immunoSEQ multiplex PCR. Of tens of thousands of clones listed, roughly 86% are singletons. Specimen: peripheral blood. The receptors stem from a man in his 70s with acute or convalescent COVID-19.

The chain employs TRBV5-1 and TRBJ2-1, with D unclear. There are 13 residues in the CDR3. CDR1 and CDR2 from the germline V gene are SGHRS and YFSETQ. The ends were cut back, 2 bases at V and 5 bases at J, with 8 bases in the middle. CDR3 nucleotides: TGCGCCAGCAGCTTTAACTCTGACAATGAGCAGTTCTTC. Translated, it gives CASSFNSDNEQFF.

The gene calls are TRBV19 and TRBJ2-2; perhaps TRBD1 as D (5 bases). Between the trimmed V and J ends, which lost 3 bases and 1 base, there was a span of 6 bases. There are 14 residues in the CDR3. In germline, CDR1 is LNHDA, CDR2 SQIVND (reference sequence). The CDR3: CASSIQGNTGELFF. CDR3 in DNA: TGTGCCAGTAGTATTCAGGGGAACACCGGGGAGCTGTTTTTT.

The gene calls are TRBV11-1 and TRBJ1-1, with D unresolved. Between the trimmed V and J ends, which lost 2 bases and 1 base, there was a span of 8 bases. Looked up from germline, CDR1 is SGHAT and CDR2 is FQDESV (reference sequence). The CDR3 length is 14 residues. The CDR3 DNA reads TGTGCCAGCAGCTTATGGTCGGGGAACACTGAAGCTTTCTTT. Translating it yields CASSLWSGNTEAFF.

The CDR3 DNA follows: TGCGCCAGCAGTAGGGAGATACCCTACGAGCAGTACTTC. Amino acids: CASSREIPYEQYF. The rearrangement links TRBV5-1 to TRBJ2-7; D might be TRBD2 (5 bases). The germline V gene has CDR1 SGHRS and CDR2 YFSETQ. With 5 bases removed from V and 2 bases from J, the gap between germline ends came to 11 bases. There are 13 residues in the CDR3.

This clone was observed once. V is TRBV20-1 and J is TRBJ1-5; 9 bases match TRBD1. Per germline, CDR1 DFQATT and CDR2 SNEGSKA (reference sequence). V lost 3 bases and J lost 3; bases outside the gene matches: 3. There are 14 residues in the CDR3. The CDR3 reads CSASGDRDNQPQHF. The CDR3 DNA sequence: TGCAGTGCTAGTGGGGACAGGGACAATCAGCCCCAGCATTTT.

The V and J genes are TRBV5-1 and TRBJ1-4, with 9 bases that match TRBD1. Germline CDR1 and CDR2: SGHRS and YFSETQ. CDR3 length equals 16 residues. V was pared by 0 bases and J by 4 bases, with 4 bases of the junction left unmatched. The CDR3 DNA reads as TGCGCCAGCAGCTTGGGGACAGGGGTTAGTAATGAAAAACTGTTTTTT. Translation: CASSLGTGVSNEKLFF. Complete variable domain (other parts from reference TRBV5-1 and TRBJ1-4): KAGVTQTPRYLIKTRGQQVTLSCSPISGHRSVSWYQQTPGQGLQFLFEYFSETQRNKGNFPGRFSGRQFSNSRSEMNVSTLELGDSALYLCASSLGTGVSNEKLFFGSGTQLSVL.

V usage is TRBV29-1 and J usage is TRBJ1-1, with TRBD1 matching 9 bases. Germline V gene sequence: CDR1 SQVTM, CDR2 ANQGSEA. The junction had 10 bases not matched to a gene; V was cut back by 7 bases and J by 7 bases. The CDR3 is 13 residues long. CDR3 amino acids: CSGLQGANGEAFF. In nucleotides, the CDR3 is TGCAGCGGGTTACAGGGGGCGAATGGTGAAGCTTTCTTT.

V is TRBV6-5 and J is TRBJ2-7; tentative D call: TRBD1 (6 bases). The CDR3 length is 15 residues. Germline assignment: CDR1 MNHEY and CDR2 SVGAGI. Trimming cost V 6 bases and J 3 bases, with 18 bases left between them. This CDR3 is CASSNRDTADYEQYF. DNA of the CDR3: TGTGCCAGCAGCAACCGGGACACCGCGGACTACGAGCAGTACTTC.

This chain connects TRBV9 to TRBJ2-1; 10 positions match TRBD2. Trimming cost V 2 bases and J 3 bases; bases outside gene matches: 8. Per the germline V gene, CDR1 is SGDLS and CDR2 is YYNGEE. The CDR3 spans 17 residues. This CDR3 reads CASSVGDSGRLYNEQFF. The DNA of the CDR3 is TGTGCCAGCAGCGTGGGAGATAGCGGGAGGCTCTACAATGAGCAGTTCTTC.

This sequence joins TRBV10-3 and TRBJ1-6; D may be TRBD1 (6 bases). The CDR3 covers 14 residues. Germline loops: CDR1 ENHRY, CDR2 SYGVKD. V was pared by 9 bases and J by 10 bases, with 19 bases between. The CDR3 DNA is TGTGCCATTCCTGGGGGCGAGATCGAGTCACCCCTCCACTTT. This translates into CAIPGGEIESPLHF.

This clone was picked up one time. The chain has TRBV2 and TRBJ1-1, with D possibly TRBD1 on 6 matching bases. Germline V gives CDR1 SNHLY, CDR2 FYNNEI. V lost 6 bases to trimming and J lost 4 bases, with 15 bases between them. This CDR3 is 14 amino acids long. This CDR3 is CASSGGGRGTEAFF. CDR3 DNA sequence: TGTGCCAGCAGCGGAGGGGGGAGGGGCACTGAAGCTTTCTTT.

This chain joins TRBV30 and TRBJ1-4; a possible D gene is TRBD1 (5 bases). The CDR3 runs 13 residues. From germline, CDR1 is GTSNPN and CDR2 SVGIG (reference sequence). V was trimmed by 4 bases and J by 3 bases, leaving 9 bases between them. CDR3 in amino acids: CAWTPGPNEKLFF. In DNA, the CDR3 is TGTGCCTGGACCCCAGGGCCTAATGAAAAACTGTTTTTT.

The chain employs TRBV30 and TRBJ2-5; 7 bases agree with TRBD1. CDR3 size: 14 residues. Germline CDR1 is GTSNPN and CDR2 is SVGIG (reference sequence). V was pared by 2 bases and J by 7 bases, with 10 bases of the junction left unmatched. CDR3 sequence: CAWSTSRSGGTQYF. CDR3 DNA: TGTGCCTGGAGTACCTCAAGGTCAGGGGGGACCCAGTACTTC. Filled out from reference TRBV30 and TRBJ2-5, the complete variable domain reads SQTIHQWPATLVQPVGSPLSLECTVEGTSNPNLYWYRQAAGRGLQLLFYSVGIGQISSEVPQNLSASRPQDRQFILSSKKLLLSDSGFYLCAWSTSRSGGTQYFGPGTRLLVL.

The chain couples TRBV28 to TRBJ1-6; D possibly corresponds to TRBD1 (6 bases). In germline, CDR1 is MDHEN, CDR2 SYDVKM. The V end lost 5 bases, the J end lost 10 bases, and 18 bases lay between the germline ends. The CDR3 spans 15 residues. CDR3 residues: CASSLLSGVGSPLHF. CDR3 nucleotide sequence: TGTGCCAGCAGTCTATTATCAGGGGTTGGCTCACCCCTCCACTTT.